Following are 18 T cell receptor beta chains from one sample sequenced in a study of neurological immune-mediated disorders. TCRdb recomputed calls from the 5' RACE reads with MiXCR, one row per CDR3 protein. The profile shows tens of thousands of distinct CDR3 sequences, 12% of them singletons. The sequencing input was PBMCs. These receptors were obtained from a female donor in good health.

This clonotype was seen ten or more times. This chain connects TRBV5-1 to TRBJ1-3; D unresolved. Germline V gene data show CDR1 as SGHRS and CDR2 as YFSETQ. CDR3 length equals 15 residues. Trimming removed 0 bases at V and 2 bases at J, with 9 bases between. This chain's CDR3 is CASSLDSLPGNTIYF. DNA for the CDR3: TGCGCCAGCAGCTTGGATTCCCTCCCTGGAAACACCATATATTTT.

This clonotype was counted many times. The rearrangement joins TRBV7-9 to TRBJ1-2, with D tentatively TRBD1 (5 bases). The V and J ends lost 7 bases and 3 bases respectively, with 21 bases between them. Germline CDR1 is SEHNR and CDR2 is FQNEAQ (reference sequence). The CDR3 spans 16 residues. The DNA of the CDR3 is TGTGCCAGCACTTCGATGGGGACTAACCCTTACTATGGCTACACCTTC. Protein sequence: CASTSMGTNPYYGYTF.

There are many counts of this clonotype. The chain links TRBV5-1 to TRBJ2-1, with 9 bases fitting TRBD1. CDR1 is SGHRS and CDR2 is YFSETQ in the germline V gene. The junction had 3 bases not matched to a gene; V was cut back by 4 bases and J by 1 base. The CDR3 loop spans 15 amino acids. This chain's CDR3 is CASSEQGASYNEQFF. The CDR3 DNA follows: TGCGCCAGCAGCGAACAGGGGGCTTCCTACAATGAGCAGTTCTTC. Combining the CDR3 with reference TRBV5-1 and TRBJ2-1 gives the whole variable domain KAGVTQTPRYLIKTRGQQVTLSCSPISGHRSVSWYQQTPGQGLQFLFEYFSETQRNKGNFPGRFSGRQFSNSRSEMNVSTLELGDSALYLCASSEQGASYNEQFFGPGTRLTVL.

This clonotype was seen more than once but under ten times. The chain joins TRBV5-1 to TRBJ2-3; 9 bases fit TRBD1. Germline values: CDR1 SGHRS, CDR2 YFSETQ. The V gene end was trimmed by 3 bases and the J gene end by 4 bases; junction bases not matched to a gene: 3. CDR3 length equals 14 residues. The DNA of the CDR3 is TGCGCCAGCAGCTCAACAGGGGGCCCAGATACGCAGTATTTT. This sequence encodes CASSSTGGPDTQYF.

This clonotype was observed many times. This chain joins TRBV7-9 and TRBJ2-7; D call uncertain. CDR1 and CDR2 (germline): SEHNR, FQNEAQ (reference sequence). There are 14 residues in the CDR3. Between the trimmed V and J ends, which lost 5 bases and 2 bases, there was a span of 13 bases. CDR3 region: CASSADPLTYEQYF. DNA for the CDR3: TGTGCCAGCAGCGCCGACCCGCTCACCTACGAGCAGTACTTC.

There are many counts of this clonotype. CDR3 DNA sequence: TGCGCCAGCAGCTTGGGGACAGGCTACGAGCAGTACTTC. Translated, it gives CASSLGTGYEQYF. The chain couples TRBV5-1 to TRBJ2-7, with 7 bases matching TRBD1. The CDR3 sequence is 13 residues long. Germline V lookup: CDR1 SGHRS, CDR2 YFSETQ. The V segment lost 0 bases and the J segment 3 bases; nucleotides outside the gene matches: 0.

There are many counts of this clonotype. The chain links TRBV20-1 to TRBJ1-1, with D maybe TRBD1 (5 bases). The CDR3 contains 17 residues. Germline assignment: CDR1 DFQATT and CDR2 SNEGSKA (reference sequence). V was clipped by 6 bases and J by 3 bases, with 26 bases between them. CDR3 coding DNA: TGCAGTGCCCGAAATTCGTGGCGGACCGGGGGGTACACTGAAGCTTTCTTT. Amino acids: CSARNSWRTGGYTEAFF.

This clonotype was seen ten or more times. The chain uses TRBV7-3 and TRBJ2-1, with 7 bases aligning to TRBD1. J gave up 7 bases and V 5 bases, and 8 bases lay outside the gene matches. Germline CDR1 and CDR2: SGHTA and FQGTGA. The CDR3 is 14 residues long. The CDR3 loop reads CASSPQGQYNEQFF. The CDR3 nucleotides are TGTGCCAGCAGCCCACAGGGACAGTATAATGAGCAGTTCTTC.

The chain employs TRBV14 and TRBJ1-6; D uncertain. V lost 1 base and J lost 10, with 8 bases in between. Germline V lookup: CDR1 SGHDN, CDR2 FVKESK. The CDR3 covers 13 residues. The CDR3 reads CASSQAVGSPLHF. The CDR3 DNA reads as TGTGCCAGCAGCCAAGCAGTGGGATCACCCCTCCACTTT.

The chain carries TRBV18 and TRBJ1-6, with a weak D call TRBD1 (5 bases). V was cut by 2 bases and J by 7 bases, with 9 bases left in between. From germline, CDR1 is KGHSH and CDR2 LQKENI. The CDR3 length is 14 residues. CDR3 loop: CASSPVDRNSPLHF. Written as DNA, the CDR3 is TGTGCCAGCTCACCAGTTGACAGAAATTCACCCCTCCACTTT.

This clonotype has at least ten counts. The chain combines TRBV6-5 with TRBJ2-2; the D is unclear. In germline, CDR1 is MNHEY, CDR2 SVGAGI. Trimming took 0 bases from V and 6 from J, leaving 8 bases between them. CDR3 length: 14 amino acids. Here the CDR3 reads CASSYSEMPGELFF. The CDR3 DNA sequence: TGTGCCAGCAGTTACTCCGAGATGCCCGGGGAGCTGTTTTTT.

This clonotype was seen a few times. The chain combines TRBV2 with TRBJ1-6; no clear D. Germline CDR1 reads SNHLY; CDR2 reads FYNNEI. V lost 10 bases and J lost 10, with 14 bases in between. This CDR3 has 12 residues. CDR3 DNA sequence: TGTGCCACCGAACGGAACCAGTCACCCCTCCACTTT. Translated, it gives CATERNQSPLHF.

This clonotype was counted at least ten times. The chain has TRBV19 and TRBJ1-3; 7 nucleotides match TRBD1. Germline CDR1 reads LNHDA; CDR2 reads SQIVND (reference sequence). The CDR3 covers 16 residues. V was clipped by 2 bases and J by 4 bases; unmatched bases: 8. The CDR3 region is CASSISGRGKGNTIYF. The DNA of the CDR3 is TGTGCCAGTAGTATATCCGGCAGGGGGAAAGGAAACACCATATATTTT.

This clonotype was seen many times. The chain joins TRBV24-1 to TRBJ2-5, with D tentatively TRBD2 (6 bases). Trimming shortened V by 4 bases and J by 1 base, and 12 bases separated the two germline ends. Germline V gene sequence: CDR1 KGHDR, CDR2 SFDVKD. The CDR3 has 15 amino acids. CDR3 DNA sequence: TGTGCCACCAGTGACCGCATCGGGAGCCAAGAGACCCAGTACTTC. Protein sequence: CATSDRIGSQETQYF.

This clonotype was counted ten times or more. V usage is TRBV12-3 or TRBV12-4 and J usage is TRBJ1-5; 11 nucleotides agree with TRBD1. Germline trimming cut 5 bases from V and 7 bases from J; bases unmatched to any gene: 7. This CDR3 is built from 15 residues. The DNA for the CDR3 is TGTGCCAGCAGTATTGGACAGGGGGCGAAGCAGCCCCAGCATTTT. Its translation is CASSIGQGAKQPQHF.

This clonotype was observed at least ten times. The chain joins TRBV6-6 to TRBJ2-7; 10 positions match TRBD1. The CDR3 length is 13 residues. Germline CDR1 and CDR2: MNHNY and SVGAGI (reference sequence). The J segment lost 6 bases and the V segment lost 4 bases, leaving 3 bases of the junction unmatched. The CDR3: CASSSGTGAEQYF. For the CDR3, the DNA is TGTGCCAGCAGTTCCGGGACAGGGGCCGAGCAGTACTTC.

Many counts were recorded for this clonotype. The CDR3 here is CASSLGGQGLSEKLFF. Here the CDR3 DNA reads TGTGCCAGCAGCTTGGGAGGACAGGGATTAAGTGAAAAACTGTTTTTT. The genes are TRBV7-2 and TRBJ1-4, with 8 bases identical to TRBD1. The CDR3 has 16 residues. Germline V gene lookup returns CDR1 SGHTA and CDR2 FQGNSA. V lost 3 bases and J lost 7; bases outside the gene matches: 10.

Many counts were recorded for this clonotype. The CDR3 here is CSAAGDGGSQPQHF. In DNA form, the CDR3 reads TGCAGTGCTGCGGGGGACGGAGGGAGTCAGCCCCAGCATTTT. The chain joins TRBV20-1 to TRBJ1-5; D is possibly TRBD1 (5 bases). Germline-derived CDR1 and CDR2 are DFQATT and SNEGSKA (reference sequence). V lost 5 bases and J 6 bases, leaving 17 bases between the germline ends. This CDR3 region has 14 residues.